The sample holds one count of the clone carrying this T cell receptor (beta chain). Authors' data handling: Reference gene primer amplification gave estimated nucleated cell counts. TCRdb's copy holds only in-frame clones and misses some; the assay was immunoSEQ multiplex PCR. That table supplies the V and J calls and clone size; D and trimming were determined from the DNA. The sample includes some 200,000 clones, around 80% of them seen just once. The data were obtained in a study of blood T cell repertoires in COVID-19. On the study more broadly: Sources were T cells, B-cell-depleted T cells, or PBMCs; the material itself was cDNA or gDNA.

CDR1 LGHNA and CDR2 YNFKEQ come from the germline V gene. Trimming pared 1 base from V and 7 bases from J, leaving 14 bases between. The CDR3 has 15 residues. The clonotype comes from a man aged 30-40 years with active or convalescent COVID-19. Sequenced material: peripheral blood. The V gene is TRBV4-2, the J gene TRBJ1-5; maybe TRBD1 (5 bases). The CDR3 loop is CASSQVVRVGQPQHF. Written as DNA, the CDR3 is TGTGCCAGCAGCCAAGTGGTCAGGGTCGGACAGCCCCAGCATTTT.